Presented here are 21 T cell receptor beta chains from one specimen sequenced in a study of blood T cell repertoires in COVID-19. Only in-frame clones appear in the TCRdb table, and some are missing; sequencing was by immunoSEQ multiplex PCR. The table lists 400,000 or so clones, around 90% of them singletons, with around 2% in the top ten. Sequencing used PBMCs or T cells enriched from blood (not recorded which). These TCRs come from a woman aged 40-49 years with acute COVID-19.

This clone has more than one count but fewer than ten. V is TRBV7-9 and J is TRBJ2-1; D gene ambiguous. Between the trimmed V and J ends, which lost 2 bases and 2 bases, there was a span of 16 bases. CDR3 length: 17 residues. Germline CDR1 SEHNR, CDR2 FQNEAQ (reference sequence). The CDR3 DNA is TGTGCCAGCAGCTTACGATCGGCACGGGTAACCTACAATGAGCAGTTCTTC. It translates to CASSLRSARVTYNEQFF.

This clone has only one observation. The V gene is TRBV5-1, the J gene TRBJ2-1; D is perhaps TRBD1 (6 bases). The CDR3 is 12 amino acids. Germline V gene data show CDR1 as SGHRS and CDR2 as YFSETQ. Deletions cut 5 bases from V and 9 bases from J, with 12 bases between. CDR3 coding DNA: TGCGCCAGCAGGGGGGCGCTGGGTGAGCAGTTCTTC. Translated, it gives CASRGALGEQFF.

This clone was counted a single time. CDR3 sequence reads: CASSPVAGGRETQYF. CDR3 sequence (DNA): TGTGCCAGCAGCCCCGTAGCAGGGGGGCGAGAGACCCAGTACTTC. V gene TRBV7-2 combines with J gene TRBJ2-5; tentative D call: TRBD1 (7 bases). Germline CDR1 is SGHTA and CDR2 is FQGNSA. The CDR3 is made up of 15 amino acids. The V end was cut by 5 bases, the J end by 4 bases, with 17 bases between.

The chain combines TRBV5-4 with TRBJ1-1; no definite D call. Per germline, CDR1 SGHNT and CDR2 YYREEE (reference sequence). The V and J ends lost 3 bases and 5 bases respectively, with 11 bases between them. There are 13 residues in the CDR3. In nucleotides, the CDR3 is TGTGCCAGCAGCTCCCCCGTTTCGACTGAAGCTTTCTTT. It yields the protein CASSSPVSTEAFF.

The chain carries TRBV6-1 and TRBJ1-5; D is uncertain. V lost 0 bases and J 4 bases, leaving 7 bases between the germline ends. CDR1 MNHNS and CDR2 SASEGT come from the germline V gene. The CDR3 totals 14 residues. The CDR3 DNA reads TGTGCCAGCAGTGAAGCAGCGGGGAATCAGCCCCAGCATTTT. Amino acid sequence: CASSEAAGNQPQHF.

The chain employs TRBV30 and TRBJ1-1; possible D gene TRBD1, 5 bases. Trimming shortened V by 1 base and J by 5 bases, and 14 bases separated the two germline ends. The germline gives CDR1 GTSNPN, CDR2 SVGIG (reference sequence). The length of the CDR3 is 14 residues. The CDR3 region is CAWSEGAGFTEAFF. CDR3 nucleotide sequence: TGTGCCTGGAGTGAAGGGGCAGGGTTTACTGAAGCTTTCTTT. The complete variable domain, with remaining parts taken from reference TRBV30 and TRBJ1-1, reads SQTIHQWPATLVQPVGSPLSLECTVEGTSNPNLYWYRQAAGRGLQLLFYSVGIGQISSEVPQNLSASRPQDRQFILSSKKLLLSDSGFYLCAWSEGAGFTEAFFGQGTRLTVV.

In nucleotides, the CDR3 is TGTGCCAGCTCGGGGACACCTAATCAGCCCCAGCATTTT. It codes for CASSGTPNQPQHF. The rearrangement links TRBV25-1 to TRBJ1-5; D perhaps matches TRBD1 (6 bases). This CDR3 spans 13 amino acids. Germline CDR1 MGHDK, CDR2 SYGVNS. Trimming shortened V by 8 bases and J by 4 bases, and 12 bases separated the two germline ends.

The chain combines TRBV5-6 with TRBJ1-2; D gene unclear. Deletions cut 2 bases from V and 0 bases from J, with 8 bases between. The V gene's germline CDR1 is SGHDT and CDR2 YYEEEE. The CDR3 covers 14 residues. The CDR3: CASSFFAANYGYTF. The CDR3 DNA follows: TGTGCCAGCAGCTTTTTTGCAGCTAACTATGGCTACACCTTC.

J is TRBJ2-7 and V is TRBV18, with TRBD1 identical over 9 bases. Germline V CDR1 and CDR2: KGHSH, LQKENI. The CDR3 totals 14 residues. The V gene end was trimmed by 3 bases and the J gene end by 3 bases; junction bases not matched to a gene: 3. Here the CDR3 reads CASSPGQGFYEQYF. The CDR3 nucleotides read TGTGCCAGCTCACCGGGACAGGGTTTCTACGAGCAGTACTTC.

The chain recombines TRBV5-8 with TRBJ1-1; 7 bases fit TRBD1. Germline V gene lookup returns CDR1 SGHTS and CDR2 YDEGEE. Trimming at V came to 0 bases and at J to 6 bases, leaving 5 bases not matched to a gene. The CDR3 sequence is 14 residues long. CDR3: CASSLGRQGSEAFF. CDR3 bases: TGTGCCAGCAGCTTGGGCAGACAGGGCTCTGAAGCTTTCTTT. Combining the CDR3 with reference TRBV5-8 and TRBJ1-1 gives the whole variable domain EAGVTQSPTHLIKTRGQQATLRCSPISGHTSVYWYQQALGLGLQFLLWYDEGEERNRGNFPPRFSGRQFPNYSSELNVNALELEDSALYLCASSLGRQGSEAFFGQGTRLTVV.

This clone appeared a single time. The chain carries TRBV10-3 and TRBJ2-2; TRBD2 matches 8 bases. V shed 0 bases and J 4 bases; nucleotides not matched to a gene: 4. Per germline, CDR1 ENHRY and CDR2 SYGVKD. The CDR3 has 16 amino acids. CDR3 amino acids: CAISESSGGGTGELFF. The DNA of the CDR3 is TGTGCCATCAGTGAGTCGAGCGGGGGAGGCACCGGGGAGCTGTTTTTT.

The V call is TRBV6-5, the J call TRBJ1-2; possibly TRBD1 for D (5 bases). The CDR3 is 14 residues long. The germline V and J ends were trimmed by 5 bases and 4 bases, with 14 bases remaining between them. Germline V lookup: CDR1 MNHEY, CDR2 SVGAGI. The CDR3 sequence: CASSKIQASYGYTF. In DNA, the CDR3 is TGTGCCAGCAGTAAAATACAGGCCTCCTATGGCTACACCTTC.

The chain recombines TRBV19 with TRBJ1-6; D is perhaps TRBD1 (5 bases). The germline CDR1 and CDR2 sequences are LNHDA and SQIVND (reference sequence). The ends were cut back, 9 bases at V and 6 bases at J, with 21 bases in the middle. The CDR3 covers 16 residues. In DNA form, the CDR3 reads TGTGCCAGCAACCAAAACCAGGGCTTAAGTAATTCACCCCTCCACTTT. As protein: CASNQNQGLSNSPLHF.

This chain joins TRBV3-1 (or the pseudogene TRBV3-2) and TRBJ2-7; no definite D call. The CDR3 is 12 residues long. CDR1 and CDR2 from the germline V gene are LGHDT and YNNKEL (reference sequence). Trimming left V 1 base short and J 7 bases short, with 8 bases between. The CDR3, as DNA: TGTGCCAGCAGCCAAGGGAGAGGTGAGCAGTACTTC. Protein product: CASSQGRGEQYF.

The chain couples TRBV11-3 to TRBJ1-1, with 11 bases fitting TRBD1. The CDR3 is made up of 14 amino acids. J was trimmed by 5 bases and V by 5 bases; bases with no gene match: 4. Germline V gene data show CDR1 as SGHNT and CDR2 as YENEEA. CDR3 amino acids: CASSPGQGGTEAFF. The CDR3 nucleotides read TGTGCCAGCAGCCCGGGACAGGGGGGGACTGAAGCTTTCTTT.

The genes are TRBV27 and TRBJ1-2; D unclear. Germline V gene data show CDR1 as MNHEY and CDR2 as SMNVEV (reference sequence). V was cut by 4 bases and J by 8 bases, with 14 bases left in between. CDR3 length: 13 amino acids. CDR3 nucleotides: TGTGCCAGCAGTTCCCCTGGAGGGTTCGGCTACACCTTC. Translating it yields CASSSPGGFGYTF.

The chain couples TRBV9 to TRBJ1-2, with 9 bases identical to TRBD1. The CDR3 is 15 amino acids. Germline values: CDR1 SGDLS, CDR2 YYNGEE. J lost 4 bases, V lost 0 bases, and 4 bases had no gene match. CDR3: CASSVEGQGGYGYTF. The CDR3 DNA reads TGTGCCAGCAGCGTAGAGGGACAGGGAGGCTATGGCTACACCTTC.

V gene TRBV7-9 combines with J gene TRBJ1-4; 9 bases agree with TRBD1. V shed 1 base and J 3 bases; nucleotides not matched to a gene: 3. CDR1 is SEHNR and CDR2 is FQNEAQ in the germline V gene (reference sequence). The CDR3 runs 16 residues. CDR3 sequence reads: CASSLGQGEANEKLFF. CDR3 coding DNA: TGTGCCAGCAGCTTAGGACAGGGGGAGGCTAATGAAAAACTGTTTTTT.

This chain joins TRBV20-1 and TRBJ1-6, with D possibly being TRBD1 (5 bases). CDR3 length equals 14 residues. V was shortened by 3 bases and J by 9 bases, with 15 bases between the two germline ends. Germline values: CDR1 DFQATT, CDR2 SNEGSKA (reference sequence). The CDR3 spells CSASQRGSTSPLHF. In DNA form, the CDR3 reads TGCAGTGCTAGTCAAAGGGGATCTACTTCACCCCTCCACTTT.

The chain has TRBV12-3 or TRBV12-4 and TRBJ1-1; TRBD1 agrees at 7 bases. This CDR3 is built from 12 residues. Unmatched junction bases numbered 1, after V lost 1 base and J lost 8 bases. CDR3 DNA sequence: TGTGCCAGCAGTTTAGGGGACAGCGAAGCTTTCTTT. It yields the protein CASSLGDSEAFF.

The CDR3 bases are TGTGCCAGCAGCGCCAACTCTTGGGGCCAGCCTAATTCACCCCTCCACTTT. Residues: CASSANSWGQPNSPLHF. V is TRBV9 and J is TRBJ1-6; TRBD1 is a possible D gene (5 bases). This CDR3 has 17 amino acids. Per the germline V gene, CDR1 is SGDLS and CDR2 is YYNGEE. Deletions cut 3 bases from V and 6 bases from J, with 19 bases between.